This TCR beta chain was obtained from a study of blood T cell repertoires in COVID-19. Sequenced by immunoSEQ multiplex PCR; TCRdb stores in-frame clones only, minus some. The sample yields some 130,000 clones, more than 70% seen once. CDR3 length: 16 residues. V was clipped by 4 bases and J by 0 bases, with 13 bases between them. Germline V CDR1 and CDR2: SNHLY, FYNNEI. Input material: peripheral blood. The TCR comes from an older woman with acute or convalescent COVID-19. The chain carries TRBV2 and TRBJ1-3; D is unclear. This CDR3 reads CASSAMSTHSGNTIYF. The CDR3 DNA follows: TGTGCCAGCAGTGCGATGTCGACTCACTCTGGAAACACCATATATTTT.